The rows below give T cell receptor beta chains drawn from one sample of a study of technical replicates of blood from a few donors. Using immunoSEQ multiplex PCR, the repertoire was profiled, and TCRdb retains in-frame clones only, with some absent. The sample includes fewer than 75,000 clones, 88% seen only once; the top ten take 3.5% to 5%. The specimen sequenced was PBMCs. These receptors came from a human donor in good health. Some clones in this sample may be carry-over from other donors' samples. The CDR3 runs from the conserved cysteine through the conserved F or W. The order of the fields is J gene, clone size, V gene, D gene, CDR3 DNA, CDR3 protein. The D gene is left open where the match is weak. For some rows the clone size is stated as once, few or many, or as a class when expanded; others skip it.

>TRBJ1-2|-|TRBV30|TRBD1
TGTGCCTGCCCCGACAGGGGGTACTATGGCTACACCTTC
CACPDRGYYGYTF
>TRBJ2-7|few|TRBV2|TRBD1
TGTGCCAGCAGTGAAACCCCCCCAGGGGGCGCTTCGTACGAGCAGTACTTC
CASSETPPGGASYEQYF
>TRBJ1-1|medium-sized|TRBV30|-
TGTGCCTGGAGTGTATCACTTGAAGCTTTCTTT
CAWSVSLEAFF
>TRBJ2-1|-|TRBV10-3|-
TGTGCCATCAGTTACAGCGGAAATGAGCAGTTCTTC
CAISYSGNEQFF
>TRBJ1-6|-|TRBV5-5|-
TGTGCCAGCAGCTTGAAGGCAGCGGGTTCACCCCTCCACTTT
CASSLKAAGSPLHF
>TRBJ2-7|-|TRBV11-2|-
TGTGCCAGCAGCTTAGTGAAGGCGGGGTCCTACGAGCAGTACTTC
CASSLVKAGSYEQYF
>TRBJ1-5|-|TRBV10-3|-
TGTGCCACCCAGGGGCAGAGCAATCAGCCCCAGCATTTT
CATQGQSNQPQHF
>TRBJ1-1|once|TRBV30|-
TGTGCCTCCAGGGTTAACACTGAAGCTTTCTTT
CASRVNTEAFF
>TRBJ2-6|-|TRBV11-2|-
TGTGCCAGCTCTTATAGTGGTTCCGGGGCCAACGTCCTGACTTTC
CASSYSGSGANVLTF
>TRBJ2-3|-|TRBV4-1|TRBD2
TGCGCCAGCAGCCAAGTTGGCGGGAGCCCAGATACGCAGTATTTT
CASSQVGGSPDTQYF
>TRBJ1-2|-|TRBV29-1|-
TGCAGCGTGATACTGGGGGCCTATGGCTACACCTTC
CSVILGAYGYTF
>TRBJ1-1|-|TRBV7-9|-
TGTGCCAGCCACAGGGAAGGGGGAGCTTTCTTT
CASHREGGAFF
>TRBJ1-5|-|TRBV27|TRBD1
TGTGCCACCCACGGACAGGGCTTTTCTCGGCCCCAGCATTTT
CATHGQGFSRPQHF
>TRBJ1-6|-|TRBV2|-
TGTGCCAGCAGTGAACTGGGCCCGCCTACTTCACCCCTCCACTTT
CASSELGPPTSPLHF
>TRBJ2-7|-|TRBV27|TRBD2
TGTGCCAGCAGTTCAGCGGGGAGCTCCTACGAGCAGTACTTC
CASSSAGSSYEQYF
>TRBJ2-2|-|TRBV5-4|-
TGTGCCAGCAGCCGGGCATCCGCGGGGACCGGGGAGCTGTTTTTT
CASSRASAGTGELFF
>TRBJ2-5|-|TRBV29-1|-
TGCAGCGTTCGGGTATTCGAGACCCAGTACTTC
CSVRVFETQYF
>TRBJ1-2|-|TRBV6-4|-
TGTGCCAGCAGTGCCGGGGGACGGGGCTACACCTTC
CASSAGGRGYTF
>TRBJ2-2|-|TRBV19|-
TGTGCCAGTAGTAGAGAAGGAGGGGTTGCGGCCGGGGAGCTGTTTTTT
CASSREGGVAAGELFF
>TRBJ1-1|-|TRBV11-2|-
TGTGCCAGCAGCTTAGCAGGGGTCGTTTCTGAAGCTTTCTTT
CASSLAGVVSEAFF
>TRBJ1-2|-|TRBV7-8|-
TGTGCCAGCAGCTTAGGGACAAACTATGGCTACACCTTC
CASSLGTNYGYTF
>TRBJ2-3|-|TRBV5-4|-
TGTGCCAGCAGCTCTGGGGGGGGGCGAGAGTATTTT
CASSSGGGREYF
>TRBJ1-1|-|TRBV19|-
TGTGCCAGTAGTATAGATCGGAGGACTGAAGCTTTCTTT
CASSIDRRTEAFF
>TRBJ1-5|-|TRBV5-1|TRBD1
TGCGCCAGCAGCAGGGGGCTGCATCAGCCCCAGCATTTT
CASSRGLHQPQHF
>TRBJ2-3|-|TRBV10-3|TRBD2
TGTGCCATCAGGGGACTAGCGGGAGTAACAGATACGCAGTATTTT
CAIRGLAGVTDTQYF
>TRBJ2-1|-|TRBV5-1|-
TGCGCCAGCAGCGGGGCAGGGGCCCGAGGGGAGCAGTTCTTC
CASSGAGARGEQFF
>TRBJ2-7|-|TRBV7-8|-
TGTGCCAGCAGCAAAGGGACTCCGAACTCCTACGAGCAGTACTTC
CASSKGTPNSYEQYF
>TRBJ2-1|-|TRBV19|TRBD2
TGTGCCAGTAGTATTGAACCGGGAACTAGCGGGGGGGCGGGTCCGTTCTTC
CASSIEPGTSGGAGPFF
>TRBJ1-4|few|TRBV5-4|TRBD1
TGTGCCAGCAGCTTACGGACAGGTCAAAGGGAAAAACTGTTTTTT
CASSLRTGQREKLFF
>TRBJ1-2|-|TRBV2|-
TGTGCCAGCAGTGGTCAGGGTCCGGGTGGCTACACCTTC
CASSGQGPGGYTF
>TRBJ2-3|few|TRBV6-5|-
TGTGCCAGCAGCCTGGCAGGGACTAGCACAGATACGCAGTATTTT
CASSLAGTSTDTQYF
>TRBJ2-3|-|TRBV7-2|TRBD2
TGTGCCAGCAGCTTAGAGGGACTAGCGGGAGTGGTCGCAGATACGCAGTATTTT
CASSLEGLAGVVADTQYF
>TRBJ2-3|-|TRBV7-2|TRBD2
TGTGCCAGCAGCTTAGAACTAGCGGGAGGTACTACGCAGTATTTT
CASSLELAGGTTQYF
>TRBJ2-7|-|TRBV27|-
TGTGCCAGCAGTTATCAGCGGTTCTCCTACGAGCAGTACTTC
CASSYQRFSYEQYF
>TRBJ2-7|-|TRBV7-3|TRBD2
TGTGCCAGCAGCTTTAGCGGGATTGGCTCCTACGAGCAGTACTTC
CASSFSGIGSYEQYF
>TRBJ2-1|-|TRBV4-3|TRBD2
TGCGCCAGCAGCCAAGATCTAGCGGGGGGGGTGAGAAATGAGCAGTTCTTC
CASSQDLAGGVRNEQFF
>TRBJ2-3|few|TRBV5-1|-
TGCGCCAGCACCATTAAGCCAGATACGCAGTATTTT
CASTIKPDTQYF
>TRBJ2-3|-|TRBV6-1|TRBD2
TGTGCCAGCAGTGAACACCCTGGCCTAGCGGGGGGCACAGATACGCAGTATTTT
CASSEHPGLAGGTDTQYF
>TRBJ2-2|-|TRBV4-3|-
TGCGCCAGCAGCCAAGTCACAGGTAGCACCGGGGAGCTGTTTTTT
CASSQVTGSTGELFF
>TRBJ1-4|-|TRBV7-6|-
TGTGCCAGCAGCTTAGCCGGTGGAACTAATGAAAAACTGTTTTTT
CASSLAGGTNEKLFF
>TRBJ2-5|-|TRBV9|TRBD2
TGTGCCAGCAGCGGGACTAGTAAGACCCAGTACTTC
CASSGTSKTQYF
>TRBJ1-5|-|TRBV19|TRBD1
TGTGCCAGTAGTATACAGGGGGCGTCTGGGAATCAGCCCCAGCATTTT
CASSIQGASGNQPQHF
>TRBJ2-7|-|TRBV4-2|TRBD2
TGTGCCAGCAGCCAAGAAGTGACTAGCGCCTCCTACGAGCAGTACTTC
CASSQEVTSASYEQYF
>TRBJ2-7|-|TRBV7-2|-
TGTGCCAGCAGCTCCCGGCGGGGTCCTGGGTCCTACGAGCAGTACTTC
CASSSRRGPGSYEQYF
>TRBJ2-2|-|TRBV6-4|-
TGTGCCTCCGGACGGGACAAAGACACCGGGGAGCTGTTTTTT
CASGRDKDTGELFF
>TRBJ2-2|-|TRBV9|-
TGTGCCAGCAGCGTAGGGAGCGGGCCCACCGGGGAGCTGTTTTTT
CASSVGSGPTGELFF
>TRBJ1-6|-|TRBV5-8|-
TGTGCCAGCAGCCAGAGAAGTGGGGGGGCAGATTCACCCCTCCACTTT
CASSQRSGGADSPLHF
>TRBJ2-1|-|TRBV7-3|TRBD1
TGTGCCAGCAGCCTCGGACAGGGCTCCTACAATGAGCAGTTCTTC
CASSLGQGSYNEQFF
>TRBJ1-1|-|TRBV2|TRBD1
TGTGCCAGCAGTCTCCGGGACAGGGGATGGGTGAACACTGAAGCTTTCTTT
CASSLRDRGWVNTEAFF
>TRBJ2-5|-|TRBV7-6|-
TGTGCCAGCAGCCTCACTAGGAATCAAGAGACCCAGTACTTC
CASSLTRNQETQYF
>TRBJ2-1|-|TRBV6-5|-
TGTGCCAGCAGTTACTTACTAGATGACAATGAGCAGTTCTTC
CASSYLLDDNEQFF
>TRBJ1-3|-|TRBV7-9|TRBD1
TGTGCCAGCAGCTCCTCAAACAGGGGGTTTGTGGGAAACACCATATATTTT
CASSSSNRGFVGNTIYF